This paragraph covers one TCR beta chain sequence. The target antigen is unknown. This entry belongs to a study of T cell responses to AZD1222 COVID-19 vaccine. Study-level points and caveats: Spike-specific TCR breadth and depth went up after people got two AZD1222 doses.

Sequenced by immunoSEQ multiplex PCR; TCRdb stores in-frame clones only, minus some. The sample has about 130,000 clones; approximately 90% are singletons. Trimming stripped 7 bases from V and 3 bases from J, with 13 bases between. CDR3 size: 14 residues. Germline V lookup: CDR1 MNHEY, CDR2 SVGAGI. This receptor was identified in an adult in good health. Source: peripheral blood, taken on day 0 of AZD1222 vaccination. The rearrangement links TRBV6-5 to TRBJ1-3; unclear D gene. CDR3 sequence: CASILRSYGNTIYF. CDR3 nucleotide sequence: TGTGCCAGCATTCTCCGCAGTTATGGAAACACCATATATTTT.